Sequencing of this T cell receptor beta chain was carried out in a study of blood T cell repertoires in COVID-19 (dated by TCRdb to the early 2020s). For the study in its entirety: Samples covering the acute and convalescent phases of COVID-19 were provided by collaborators in the United States, Italy and Spain. Sample metadata almost always included a de-identified subject ID, COVID-19 status, age in years and sex. The repertoires were released in a freely available public database intended as a resource for research on the immune response to SARS-CoV-2. The material from the prospective study consisted of cDNA or gDNA derived from T cells, B-cell-depleted T cells, or PBMCs. Samples came from the ongoing ImmuneRACE study (first 160 participants) plus 1,254 subjects from 6 global collaborators. HLA class I and class II types, where available, came from metadata supplied by the sample provider rather than from assay-based typing. The dataset comprised deeply sampled blood TCRbeta repertoires from subjects exposed to, actively infected with, or recovered from COVID-19. Here is what the overall study found, with its caveats: How much clinical and demographic metadata was included differed by source and by participant, and the metadata was provided uncurated.

TCRbeta CDR3 regions were amplified from genomic DNA by means of the immunoSEQ Assay, a bias-controlled multiplex PCR. Under the source paper's analysis protocol: Within the assay, amplification of reference gene primers was used to estimate how many nucleated cells each sample contained. Sequence reads were collapsed and filtered to measure the absolute abundance of every unique TCRbeta CDR3 rearrangement. For each sample, productive Simpson clonality was calculated by taking the square root of Simpson's diversity index across productive rearrangements. The clones in this table, taken by TCRdb from immuneACCESS, are in-frame only. Not every clone is retained; where verified, under half of the shortfall comes from an unresolved V gene, and the cause of the rest is unknown. D and trimming were read from the DNA, whereas the V and J calls and clone size are those reported in that table. The sample table holds approximately 79,000 clones, of which roughly 84% were seen once. The ten largest clones capture 20% to 25% of the sample.

A word on this clone: The target of this receptor is not known. Base qualities are not at hand, and no much larger clone is one base apart.

From the germline V gene, CDR1 is MNHEY and CDR2 is SVGAGI. Inclusive of the bounding cysteine and phenylalanine, the CDR3 is 14 residues long. Of the read, only the CDR3 DNA is kept; its 42 bases are in frame from base 1. V is reduced by 7 bases and J by 8 bases, leaving a spacing of 20 bases between them. Whole blood was collected in K2EDTA tubes by collaborating institutions according to the institutions' own protocols. For TCRbeta analysis, collaborator samples were shipped as frozen whole blood, as isolated PBMCs, or as DNA extracted from either sample type. The sample was peripheral blood. This clonotype originated in a woman aged 45-60 years with acute or convalescent COVID-19. The chain is made from TRBV6-5 and TRBJ1-2, with no confidently assigned D gene. The DNA reads TGTGCCAGCACCCAGACTGCCTGGAATGGAGGCTACACCTTC. Translated, this gives CASTQTAWNGGYTF.